This T cell receptor (beta chain) is from a study of cytomegalovirus exposure and HLA in healthy donors. The study, taken as a whole, reports: TRBV6-2, TRBV6-3 and some other V segments were excluded as indistinguishable.

This PCR relied on a set of 60 Vbeta primers and 13 Jbeta primers. Sequencing was performed with immunoSEQ multiplex PCR; in TCRdb, only in-frame clones are kept and a portion is missing. This table holds 100,000 to 150,000 clones, approximately 81% found once. Germline-derived CDR1 and CDR2 are MNHEY and SMNVEV (reference sequence). The CDR3 runs to 16 residues. Trimming took off 3 bases at V and 0 bases at J, with 12 bases between the two ends. Worth noting for this clone: The antigen remains undetermined.

V gene TRBV27 combines with J gene TRBJ2-1; D is perhaps TRBD1 (5 bases). This clonotype was obtained from a man younger than 30 in good health and CMV-seronegative. What was sequenced was PBMCs. The CDR3: CASSLLGASSYNEQFF. CDR3 sequence (DNA): TGTGCCAGCAGTTTGTTAGGGGCAAGCTCCTACAATGAGCAGTTCTTC.